A single sample gave rise to the 18 T cell receptor beta chains below, sequenced in a study of blood T cell repertoires in COVID-19. Libraries were prepared by immunoSEQ multiplex PCR; TCRdb keeps only in-frame clonotypes and omits some of them. Of a few hundred thousand clones listed, about 84% are singletons. Sequencing used peripheral blood. The receptors shown here come from a woman aged 45-59 years with acute or convalescent COVID-19.

The CDR3 nucleotides read TGTGCCAGCCGGGACTTAGCTAACTATGGCTACACCTTC. It translates to CASRDLANYGYTF. The chain couples TRBV7-3 to TRBJ1-2, with a tentative D call TRBD1 (5 bases). CDR1 is SGHTA and CDR2 is FQGTGA in the germline V gene. The length of the CDR3 is 13 residues. V was cut by 8 bases and J by 0 bases, with 10 bases left in between.

J is TRBJ1-5 and V is TRBV4-3, with a possible D match to TRBD1 (5 bases). This CDR3 is built from 15 residues. From germline, CDR1 is LGHNA and CDR2 YSLEER. Trimming left V 1 base short and J 1 base short, with 8 bases between. The CDR3 DNA reads as TGCGCCAGCAGCCAAGCCAGGGTAAGCAATCAGCCCCAGCATTTT. Translation gives CASSQARVSNQPQHF.

This clone turned up a few times. This chain joins TRBV7-2 and TRBJ2-7; 9 bases map to TRBD2. The CDR3 totals 15 residues. J lost 4 bases, V lost 5 bases, and 9 bases had no gene match. Germline lookup yields CDR1 SGHTA and CDR2 FQGNSA. CDR3 bases: TGTGCCAGCAGCCCGCCAGGGACTAGCCGGTACGAGCAGTACTTC. Its translation: CASSPPGTSRYEQYF.

The V gene is TRBV5-1, the J gene TRBJ2-5; possible D gene TRBD2, 5 bases. The germline V gene encodes CDR1 SGHRS and CDR2 YFSETQ. The CDR3 is 15 residues long. V lost 5 bases, J lost 5 bases, and 19 bases lay in between. The CDR3 here is CASSDGVVGPETQYF. The CDR3 region has the DNA TGCGCCAGCAGTGACGGGGTGGTAGGTCCGGAGACCCAGTACTTC.

The chain joins TRBV13 to TRBJ1-2, with 10 bases fitting TRBD1. The trim removed 5 bases at V and 3 bases at J, leaving 3 bases unmatched. The length of the CDR3 is 14 residues. Germline V gene lookup returns CDR1 PRHDT and CDR2 FYEKMQ (reference sequence). The DNA of the CDR3 is TGTGCCAGCAGCAAGACAGGGGGCTACTATGGCTACACCTTC. Translated: CASSKTGGYYGYTF.

CDR3 residues: CAWSSSVAGIYNEQFF. CDR3 nucleotides: TGTGCCTGGAGTTCCTCTGTAGCGGGGATTTACAATGAGCAGTTCTTC. The V gene is TRBV30, the J gene TRBJ2-1; 8 nucleotides align to TRBD2. From germline, CDR1 is GTSNPN and CDR2 SVGIG (reference sequence). This CDR3 is 16 amino acids long. With V trimmed by 2 bases and J by 4 bases, 10 bases remained unmatched.

The V gene is TRBV6-6, the J gene TRBJ2-2; 8 bases fit TRBD2. CDR3 size: 16 residues. Germline V gene lookup returns CDR1 MNHNY and CDR2 SVGAGI (reference sequence). The J segment lost 6 bases and the V segment lost 7 bases, leaving 13 bases of the junction unmatched. The chain's CDR3 is CASTPRGLAGSGELFF. The CDR3 coding sequence is TGTGCCAGCACCCCCCGGGGGCTAGCGGGTTCCGGGGAGCTGTTTTTT.

This chain joins TRBV5-1 and TRBJ2-5; 14 bases map to TRBD2. J was trimmed by 3 bases and V by 3 bases; bases with no gene match: 1. The CDR3 has 15 residues. Germline V CDR1 and CDR2: SGHRS, YFSETQ. In DNA, the CDR3 is TGCGCCAGCAGCTCGGGACTAGCGGGAGAAGAGACCCAGTACTTC. Translating gives CASSSGLAGEETQYF.

With regard to this clone: In the same sample, other DNA sequences code for this CDR3. This sequence joins TRBV28 and TRBJ1-1, with 10 bases identical to TRBD1. The trim removed 2 bases at V and 0 bases at J, leaving 0 bases unmatched. Germline CDR1 MDHEN, CDR2 SYDVKM. The CDR3 is made up of 15 amino acids. This chain's CDR3 is CASSLGTGVNTEAFF. In nucleotides, the CDR3 is TGTGCCAGCAGTTTAGGGACAGGGGTGAACACTGAAGCTTTCTTT.

The V and J genes are TRBV30 and TRBJ1-2; TRBD1 aligns across 10 bases. CDR1 GTSNPN and CDR2 SVGIG come from the germline V gene (reference sequence). Unmatched junction bases numbered 8, after V lost 2 bases and J lost 5 bases. This CDR3 region has 15 residues. CDR3 residues: CAWSSGTGVGYGYTF. The CDR3 nucleotides are TGTGCCTGGAGTTCCGGGACAGGGGTAGGGTATGGCTACACCTTC.

V gene TRBV7-8 combines with J gene TRBJ1-6; D gene ambiguous. V was pared by 1 base and J by 0 bases, with 7 bases between. Germline V gives CDR1 SGHVS, CDR2 FQNEAQ. The CDR3 sequence is 16 residues long. The CDR3 region is CASSLGVSSYNSPLHF. The CDR3 coding sequence is TGTGCCAGCAGCTTAGGTGTGAGCTCCTATAATTCACCCCTCCACTTT.

The genes are TRBV9 and TRBJ2-3; D is unresolved. This CDR3 region has 13 residues. The V end lost 4 bases, the J end lost 2 bases, and 8 bases lay between the germline ends. CDR1 SGDLS and CDR2 YYNGEE come from the germline V gene. CDR3: CASSSYYTDTQYF. The CDR3, as DNA: TGTGCCAGCAGCTCCTACTACACAGATACGCAGTATTTT.

The chain has TRBV27 and TRBJ2-3, with TRBD2 matching over 10 bases. This CDR3 is built from 17 residues. Germline assignment: CDR1 MNHEY and CDR2 SMNVEV (reference sequence). V lost 3 bases, J lost 2 bases, and 8 bases stayed unmatched. The CDR3 loop reads CASSFYPSGSSTDTQYF. The CDR3 DNA reads TGTGCCAGCAGTTTTTATCCTAGCGGGAGCTCCACAGATACGCAGTATTTT.

The chain carries TRBV6-5 and TRBJ1-6; TRBD1 matches 7 bases. The CDR3 consists of 16 residues. V lost 0 bases and J lost 8; bases outside the gene matches: 7. Germline CDR1 and CDR2: MNHEY and SVGAGI. CDR3 in DNA: TGTGCCAGCAGTTACTCGATAGAGGGGGCTTATTCACCCCTCCACTTT. It is translated as CASSYSIEGAYSPLHF.

This chain joins TRBV11-2 and TRBJ2-5; D is ambiguous. This CDR3 region has 13 residues. Germline CDR1 reads SGHAT; CDR2 reads FQNNGV. The V end was cut by 4 bases, the J end by 2 bases, with 8 bases between. CDR3 sequence reads: CASSYNPQETQYF. The CDR3 nucleotides read TGTGCCAGCAGCTACAACCCGCAAGAGACCCAGTACTTC.

This clone was picked up one time. The J gene is TRBJ1-6, the V gene TRBV6-2 or TRBV6-3; D might be TRBD1 (6 bases). This CDR3 is built from 15 residues. CDR1 is MNHEY, CDR2 SVGEGT, per germline. V was cut by 2 bases and J by 6 bases, with 11 bases left in between. The chain's CDR3 is CASSYLPGANSPLHF. CDR3 sequence (DNA): TGTGCCAGCAGTTACCTTCCAGGGGCTAATTCACCCCTCCACTTT.

The V call is TRBV19, the J call TRBJ2-7, with 10 bases aligning to TRBD1. V shed 10 bases and J 5 bases; nucleotides not matched to a gene: 8. CDR3 size: 13 residues. Germline values: CDR1 LNHDA, CDR2 SQIVND (reference sequence). Here the CDR3 DNA reads TGTGCCACCACGGGACAGGGGATGAACGAGCAGTACTTC. Its translation: CATTGQGMNEQYF.

This chain uses TRBV19 with TRBJ2-1; no clear D gene. Germline assignment: CDR1 LNHDA and CDR2 SQIVND (reference sequence). Trimming pared 4 bases from V and 6 bases from J, leaving 4 bases between. The CDR3 extends over 11 amino acids. CDR3 DNA: TGTGCCAGTAGTAATATCAATGAGCAGTTCTTC. Translating gives CASSNINEQFF.